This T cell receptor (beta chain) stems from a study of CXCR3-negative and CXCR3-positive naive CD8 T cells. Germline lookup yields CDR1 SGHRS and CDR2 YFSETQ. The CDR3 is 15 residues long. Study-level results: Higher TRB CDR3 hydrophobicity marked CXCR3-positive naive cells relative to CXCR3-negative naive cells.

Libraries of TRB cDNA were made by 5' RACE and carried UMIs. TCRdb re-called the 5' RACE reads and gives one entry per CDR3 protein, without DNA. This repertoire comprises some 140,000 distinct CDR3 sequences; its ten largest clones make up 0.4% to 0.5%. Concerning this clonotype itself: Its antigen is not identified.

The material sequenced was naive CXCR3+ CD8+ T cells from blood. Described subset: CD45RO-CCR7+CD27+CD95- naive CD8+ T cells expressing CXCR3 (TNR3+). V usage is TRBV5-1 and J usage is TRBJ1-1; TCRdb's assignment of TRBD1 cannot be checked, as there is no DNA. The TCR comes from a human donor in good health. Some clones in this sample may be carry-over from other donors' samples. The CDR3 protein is CASSYSGQPNTEAFF.